A single sample gave rise to the 17 T cell receptor beta chains below, sequenced in a study of shared clonotypes between healthy human individuals. The table came from immunoSEQ multiplex PCR; TCRdb's copy has only in-frame clones and leaves some out. The sample has 2,500,000 or so clones, over 85% seen once. Sequenced material: naive CD4+ T cells sorted from blood. Documented subset: CD45RA+ positively selected. Source of these receptors: a man younger than 35 in good health.

The chain employs TRBV5-1 and TRBJ2-3; D tentatively reads TRBD1 or TRBD2 (5 bases each). CDR1 is SGHRS, CDR2 YFSETQ, per germline. CDR3 length: 16 amino acids. The V end lost 4 bases, the J end lost 2 bases, and 17 bases lay between the germline ends. CDR3 coding DNA: TGCGCCAGCAGCCCCCGTGAGGGGTCTTACACAGATACGCAGTATTTT. It is translated as CASSPREGSYTDTQYF.

The genes are TRBV19 and TRBJ1-1; D gene uncertain. The CDR3 is 13 amino acids. Germline V gene data show CDR1 as LNHDA and CDR2 as SQIVND (reference sequence). V lost 5 bases and J lost 0, with 7 bases in between. The CDR3 protein is CASSEFMNTEAFF. The CDR3 coding sequence is TGTGCCAGTAGTGAGTTCATGAACACTGAAGCTTTCTTT. Full variable domain (remainder filled in from reference TRBV19 and TRBJ1-1): DGGITQSPKYLFRKEGQNVTLSCEQNLNHDAMYWYRQDPGQGLRLIYYSQIVNDFQKGDIAEGYSVSREKKESFPLTVTSAQKNPTAFYLCASSEFMNTEAFFGQGTRLTVV.

The rearrangement uses TRBV18 and TRBJ1-1; no clear D. This CDR3 is built from 14 residues. Trimming stripped 3 bases from V and 4 bases from J, with 12 bases between. Germline lookup yields CDR1 KGHSH and CDR2 LQKENI. CDR3 in amino acids: CASSPEALSTEAFF. Here the CDR3 DNA reads TGTGCCAGCTCACCGGAGGCTCTGAGCACTGAAGCTTTCTTT.

This chain connects TRBV6-6 to TRBJ2-1; D assignment may be TRBD1 or TRBD2 (5 bases each). The CDR3 spans 14 residues. Per germline, CDR1 MNHNY and CDR2 SVGAGI (reference sequence). V gave up 2 bases and J gave up 5 bases, with 10 bases separating them. CDR3 coding DNA: TGTGCCAGCAGTTACGGGACGCAGAACAATGAGCAGTTCTTC. Translated: CASSYGTQNNEQFF.

The V gene is TRBV12-2, the J gene TRBJ2-1; the table's TRBD2 call for D was not verified on the DNA. TRBV12-2 is labeled a pseudogene. The CDR3 has 16 residues. The CDR3 protein is CASRSVSGEGYNEQFF. The CDR3 DNA reads as TGTGCAAGTCGCTCCGTTAGCGGGGAGGGCTACAATGAGCAGTTCTTC.

The table lists this clone with a count of one. The chain joins TRBV19 to TRBJ1-5, with D possibly being TRBD1 (6 bases). Germline loops: CDR1 LNHDA, CDR2 SQIVND (reference sequence). The CDR3 is 15 residues long. V shed 5 bases and J shed 4 bases, with 15 bases lying between them. In DNA form, the CDR3 reads TGTGCCAGTAGTCGTGCGGGGGCGCCTAATCAGCCCCAGCATTTT. This gives the protein CASSRAGAPNQPQHF.

The V gene is TRBV7-2, the J gene TRBJ2-1; TRBD2 aligns across 9 bases. The germline CDR1 and CDR2 sequences are SGHTA and FQGNSA. Germline trimming cut 5 bases from V and 6 bases from J; bases unmatched to any gene: 5. CDR3 length equals 14 residues. The DNA for the CDR3 is TGTGCCAGCAGCCTTAGCGGGAGAGTCAATGAGCAGTTCTTC. It encodes CASSLSGRVNEQFF.

About this clone: This CDR3 is also generated by other DNA sequences in the sample. The chain has TRBV5-4 and TRBJ1-3, with 9 bases fitting TRBD1. V shed 2 bases and J 3 bases; nucleotides not matched to a gene: 3. The germline V gene encodes CDR1 SGHNT and CDR2 YYREEE (reference sequence). This CDR3 has 15 residues. In DNA form, the CDR3 reads TGTGCCAGCAGCTTAGGACAGGGGAATGGAAACACCATATATTTT. Amino acids: CASSLGQGNGNTIYF.

The rearrangement uses TRBV30 and TRBJ2-2; the D gene is possibly TRBD1 (5 bases). Trimming pared 1 base from V and 7 bases from J, leaving 10 bases between. The CDR3 has 13 residues. Per the germline V gene, CDR1 is GTSNPN and CDR2 is SVGIG (reference sequence). CDR3 sequence (DNA): TGTGCCTGGAGTGATGGTAGGGGCGGGGAGCTGTTTTTT. Residues: CAWSDGRGGELFF.

The V and J genes are TRBV18 and TRBJ2-2; 10 positions match TRBD1. Trimming at V came to 0 bases and at J to 7 bases, leaving 5 bases not matched to a gene. Germline V gene lookup returns CDR1 KGHSH and CDR2 LQKENI. The CDR3 loop spans 16 amino acids. The CDR3 protein is CASSPPIGTGVGELFF. The CDR3 coding sequence is TGTGCCAGCTCACCACCGATCGGGACAGGGGTCGGGGAGCTGTTTTTT.

This rearrangement joins TRBV28 to TRBJ2-3; possible D gene TRBD1, 6 bases. Germline CDR1 is MDHEN and CDR2 is SYDVKM. With 9 bases removed from V and 4 bases from J, the gap between germline ends came to 14 bases. This CDR3 has 13 residues. The CDR3 sequence is CASKRQVPDTQYF. CDR3 sequence (DNA): TGTGCCAGTAAAAGACAGGTTCCAGATACGCAGTATTTT.

This clone was counted once. The chain recombines TRBV5-6 with TRBJ1-3; no clear D. The CDR3 loop spans 14 amino acids. The V end was cut by 0 bases, the J end by 7 bases, with 11 bases between. From germline, CDR1 is SGHDT and CDR2 YYEEEE. CDR3 in amino acids: CASSLERAVNTIYF. CDR3 sequence (DNA): TGTGCCAGCAGCTTGGAAAGGGCCGTGAACACCATATATTTT.

This rearrangement joins TRBV11-3 to TRBJ2-7, with 10 bases identical to TRBD1. CDR1 is SGHNT and CDR2 is YENEEA in the germline V gene. The trim removed 5 bases at V and 4 bases at J, leaving 5 bases unmatched. The CDR3 totals 14 residues. CDR3 in amino acids: CASSMGDRGYEQYF. The CDR3 DNA sequence: TGTGCCAGCAGCATGGGGGACAGGGGTTACGAGCAGTACTTC.

This clone was recorded once. This chain joins TRBV7-2 and TRBJ2-7; either TRBD1 or TRBD2 may fit D (5 bases each). This CDR3 contains 14 residues. Germline V CDR1 and CDR2: SGHTA, FQGNSA. Trimming took 4 bases from V and 5 from J, leaving 15 bases between them. CDR3 amino acids: CASSSSWGIHEQYF. In DNA form, the CDR3 reads TGTGCCAGCAGCTCTTCTTGGGGGATCCACGAGCAGTACTTC. The variable domain in full, with the rest retrieved from reference TRBV7-2 and TRBJ2-7, is GAGVSQSPSNKVTEKGKDVELRCDPISGHTALYWYRQSLGQGLEFLIYFQGNSAPDKSGLPSDRFSAERTGGSVSTLTIQRTQQEDSAVYLCASSSSWGIHEQYFGPGTRLTVT.

Remarks on this clone: Additional DNA sequences in this sample encode the identical CDR3. The rearrangement joins TRBV5-1 to TRBJ1-6, with 7 positions matching TRBD1. The germline CDR1 and CDR2 sequences are SGHRS and YFSETQ. The CDR3 is made up of 16 amino acids. V shed 0 bases, J shed 0 bases, and the junction held 0 bases outside the gene matches. The CDR3 coding sequence is TGCGCCAGCAGCTTGGCAGGGGGCTCCTATAATTCACCCCTCCACTTT. It is translated as CASSLAGGSYNSPLHF.

The genes are TRBV7-9 and TRBJ2-1; TRBD2 aligns across 8 bases. The length of the CDR3 is 16 residues. Per germline, CDR1 SEHNR and CDR2 FQNEAQ (reference sequence). Germline trimming cut 5 bases from V and 7 bases from J; bases unmatched to any gene: 13. CDR3 amino acids: CASSRRGAGASNEQFF. The CDR3 coding sequence is TGTGCCAGCAGCCGTAGAGGAGCGGGAGCGTCGAATGAGCAGTTCTTC.

The V gene is TRBV7-9, the J gene TRBJ1-1, with 7 bases that match TRBD1. The CDR3 totals 15 residues. Germline assignment: CDR1 SEHNR and CDR2 FQNEAQ (reference sequence). After removal of 5 bases from V and 1 base from J, the junction contained 7 bases not matched to a gene. CDR3 bases: TGTGCCAGCAGCCAACAGACAGGGCGGAACACTGAAGCTTTCTTT. As protein: CASSQQTGRNTEAFF. Full variable domain (rest looked up from reference TRBV7-9 and TRBJ1-1): DTGVSQNPRHKITKRGQNVTFRCDPISEHNRLYWYRQTLGQGPEFLTYFQNEAQLEKSRLLSDRFSAERPKGSFSTLEIQRTEQGDSAMYLCASSQQTGRNTEAFFGQGTRLTVV.